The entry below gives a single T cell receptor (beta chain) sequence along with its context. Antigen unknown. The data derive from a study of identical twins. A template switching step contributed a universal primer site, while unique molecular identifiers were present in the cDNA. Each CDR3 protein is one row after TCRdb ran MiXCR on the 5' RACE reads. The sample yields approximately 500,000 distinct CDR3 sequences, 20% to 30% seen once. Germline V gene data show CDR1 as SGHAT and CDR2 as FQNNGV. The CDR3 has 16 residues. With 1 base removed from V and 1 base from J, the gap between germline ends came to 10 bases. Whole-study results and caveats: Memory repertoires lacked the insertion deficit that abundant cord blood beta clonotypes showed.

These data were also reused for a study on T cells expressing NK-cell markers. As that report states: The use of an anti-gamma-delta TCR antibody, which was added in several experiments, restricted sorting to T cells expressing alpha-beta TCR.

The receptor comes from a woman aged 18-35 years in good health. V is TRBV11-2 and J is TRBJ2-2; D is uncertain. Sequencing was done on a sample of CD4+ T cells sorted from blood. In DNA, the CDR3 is TGTGCCAGCAGCTTAGGAACCAAGGGGAACACCGGGGAGCTGTTTTTT. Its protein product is CASSLGTKGNTGELFF.